These 6 T cell receptor beta chains share one sample of origin, sequenced in a study of breast tumors, draining lymph nodes, adjacent tissues. Breast cancer patients provided tissue from their axillary draining lymph nodes. TCRdb fed the multiplex PCR reads into MiXCR, producing one record per CDR3 protein. The sample includes approximately 230,000 distinct CDR3 sequences, nearly 35% seen only once; the top ten take 3% to 4%. The sequenced sample consisted of axillary lymph node tissue. All receptors derive from a female donor with breast cancer. Some clones in this sample may be carry-over from other donors' samples.

V gene TRBV12-3 or TRBV12-4 combines with J gene TRBJ2-1; 11 positions agree with TRBD2. Trimming removed 4 bases from V and 7 bases from J; junction bases left unmatched: 3. There are 14 residues in the CDR3. The CDR3 protein is CASSSTSGRNEQFF. DNA of the CDR3: TGTGCCAGCAGTTCCACTAGCGGGAGAAATGAGCAGTTCTTC.

This clonotype was detected ten times or more. V gene TRBV12-3 or TRBV12-4 combines with J gene TRBJ2-7; tentatively, D is TRBD2 (6 bases). The CDR3 is made up of 14 amino acids. Trimming shortened V by 6 bases and J by 2 bases, and 14 bases separated the two germline ends. CDR3 nucleotides: TGTGCCAGCAGCGCCTCCGGGACTGCCTACGAGCAGTACTTC. It is translated as CASSASGTAYEQYF.

This clonotype occurred many times. This chain links TRBV11-3 with TRBJ2-3; 9 bases map to TRBD2. The CDR3 spans 16 residues. V shed 1 base, J shed 0 bases, and the junction held 2 bases outside the gene matches. Germline values: CDR1 SGHNT, CDR2 YENEEA. The CDR3 DNA sequence: TGTGCCAGCAGCTTAGGACTAGCGGTGAGCACAGATACGCAGTATTTT. Protein: CASSLGLAVSTDTQYF. Supplemented by reference TRBV11-3 and TRBJ2-3, the full variable domain reads EAGVVQSPRYKIIEKKQPVAFWCNPISGHNTLYWYLQNLGQGPELLIRYENEEAVDDSQLPKDRFSAERLKGVDSTLKIQPAELGDSAVYLCASSLGLAVSTDTQYFGPGTRLTVL.

This clonotype appeared many times. The J gene is TRBJ2-1, the V gene TRBV7-2; possible D gene TRBD2, 5 bases. V was trimmed by 1 base and J by 6 bases, leaving 13 bases between them. The CDR3 runs 15 residues. CDR1 and CDR2 (germline): SGHTA, FQGNSA. The CDR3 DNA reads as TGTGCCAGCAGCTTAGGAGGGTCTGGAGGCAATGAGCAGTTCTTC. Amino acid sequence: CASSLGGSGGNEQFF.

In its sample, this clonotype was seen many times. The V gene is TRBV6-6, the J gene TRBJ1-5; the D gene is possibly TRBD1 (6 bases). Germline CDR1 reads MNHNY; CDR2 reads SVGAGI (reference sequence). The V gene lost 7 bases and the J gene lost 4 bases, with 8 bases spanning the gap. The CDR3 is 12 amino acids. The CDR3 sequence is CASTQGNQPQHF. CDR3 coding DNA: TGTGCCAGCACCCAGGGGAATCAGCCCCAGCATTTT.

V gene TRBV7-9 combines with J gene TRBJ2-7; D unclear. V was shortened by 2 bases and J by 3 bases, with 8 bases between the two germline ends. The CDR3 runs to 13 residues. Germline CDR1 and CDR2: SEHNR and FQNEAQ (reference sequence). The CDR3 here is CASSLNWDYEQYF. CDR3 nucleotides: TGTGCCAGCAGCTTAAACTGGGACTACGAGCAGTACTTC.